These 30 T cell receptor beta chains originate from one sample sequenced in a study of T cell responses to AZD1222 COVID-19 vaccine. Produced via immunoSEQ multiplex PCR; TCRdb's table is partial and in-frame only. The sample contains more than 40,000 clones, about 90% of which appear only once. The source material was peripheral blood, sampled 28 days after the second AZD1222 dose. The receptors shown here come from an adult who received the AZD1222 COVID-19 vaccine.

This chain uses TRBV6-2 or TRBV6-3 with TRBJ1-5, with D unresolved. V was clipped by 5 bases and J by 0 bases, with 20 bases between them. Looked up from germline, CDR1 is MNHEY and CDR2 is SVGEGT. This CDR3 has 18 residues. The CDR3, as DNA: TGTGCCAGCAGTCCCCCTACCCCGAGCGGGTATAGCAATCAGCCCCAGCATTTT. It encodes CASSPPTPSGYSNQPQHF.

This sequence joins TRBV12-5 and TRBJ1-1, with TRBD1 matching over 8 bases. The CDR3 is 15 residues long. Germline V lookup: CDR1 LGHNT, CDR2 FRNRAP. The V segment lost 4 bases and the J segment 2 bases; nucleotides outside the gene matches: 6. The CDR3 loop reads CASGSRTGRNTEAFF. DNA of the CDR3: TGTGCTAGTGGTTCCCGGACAGGGCGAAACACTGAAGCTTTCTTT.

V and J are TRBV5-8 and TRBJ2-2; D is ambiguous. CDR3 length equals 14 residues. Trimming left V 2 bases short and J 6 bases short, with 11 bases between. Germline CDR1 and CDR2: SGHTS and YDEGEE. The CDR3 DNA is TGTGCCAGCAGCTTCCCGGCGGTTTCCGGGGAGCTGTTTTTT. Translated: CASSFPAVSGELFF.

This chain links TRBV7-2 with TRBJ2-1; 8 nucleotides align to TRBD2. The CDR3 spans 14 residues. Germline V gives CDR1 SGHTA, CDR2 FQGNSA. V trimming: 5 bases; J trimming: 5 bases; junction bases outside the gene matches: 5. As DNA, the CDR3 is TGTGCCAGCAGCCTGGGACTAGGAAACAATGAGCAGTTCTTC. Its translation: CASSLGLGNNEQFF.

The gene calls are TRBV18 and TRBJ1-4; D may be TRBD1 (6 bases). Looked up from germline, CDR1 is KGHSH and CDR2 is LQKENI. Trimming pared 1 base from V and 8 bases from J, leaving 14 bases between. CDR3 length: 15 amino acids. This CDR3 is CASSPRPRGGEKLFF. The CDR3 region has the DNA TGTGCCAGCTCACCACGGCCCAGGGGTGGGGAAAAACTGTTTTTT.

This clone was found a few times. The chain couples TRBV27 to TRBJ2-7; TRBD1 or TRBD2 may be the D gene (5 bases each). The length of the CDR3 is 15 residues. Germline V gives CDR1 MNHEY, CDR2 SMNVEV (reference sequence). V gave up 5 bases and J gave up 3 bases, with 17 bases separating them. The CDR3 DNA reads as TGTGCCAGCAGTCGCCGGGACGGCGTCTACTACGAGCAGTACTTC. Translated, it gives CASSRRDGVYYEQYF.

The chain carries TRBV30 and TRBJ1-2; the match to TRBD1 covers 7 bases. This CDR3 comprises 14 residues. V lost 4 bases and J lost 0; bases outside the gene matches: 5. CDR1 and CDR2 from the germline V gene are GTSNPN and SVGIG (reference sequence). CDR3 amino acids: CAWKGDSANYGYTF. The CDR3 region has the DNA TGTGCCTGGAAAGGGGACAGCGCTAACTATGGCTACACCTTC.

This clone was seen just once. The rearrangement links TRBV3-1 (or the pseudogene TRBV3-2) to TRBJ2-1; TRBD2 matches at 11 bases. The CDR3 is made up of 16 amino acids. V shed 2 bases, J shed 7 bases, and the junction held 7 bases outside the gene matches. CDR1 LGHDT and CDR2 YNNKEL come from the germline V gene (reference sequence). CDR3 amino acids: CASSQPSGGLLNEQFF. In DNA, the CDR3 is TGTGCCAGCAGCCAACCTAGCGGGGGGCTGTTAAATGAGCAGTTCTTC.

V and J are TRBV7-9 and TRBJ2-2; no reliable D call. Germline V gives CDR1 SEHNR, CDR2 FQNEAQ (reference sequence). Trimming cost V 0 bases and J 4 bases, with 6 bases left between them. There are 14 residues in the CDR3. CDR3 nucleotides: TGTGCCAGCAGCTTAGCTCGGCCCACCGGGGAGCTGTTTTTT. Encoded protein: CASSLARPTGELFF.

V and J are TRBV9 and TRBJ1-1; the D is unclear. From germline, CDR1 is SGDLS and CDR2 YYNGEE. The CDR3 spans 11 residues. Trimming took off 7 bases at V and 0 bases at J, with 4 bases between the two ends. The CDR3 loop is CASGMNTEAFF. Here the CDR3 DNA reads TGTGCCAGCGGAATGAACACTGAAGCTTTCTTT.

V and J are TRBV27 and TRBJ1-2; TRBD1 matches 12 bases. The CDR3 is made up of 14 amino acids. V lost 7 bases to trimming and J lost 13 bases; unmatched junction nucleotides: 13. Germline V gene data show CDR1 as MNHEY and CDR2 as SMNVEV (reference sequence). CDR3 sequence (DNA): TGTGCCAGCACCCTTAGGGGACAGGGGGCGAGGCTCACCTTC. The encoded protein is CASTLRGQGARLTF.

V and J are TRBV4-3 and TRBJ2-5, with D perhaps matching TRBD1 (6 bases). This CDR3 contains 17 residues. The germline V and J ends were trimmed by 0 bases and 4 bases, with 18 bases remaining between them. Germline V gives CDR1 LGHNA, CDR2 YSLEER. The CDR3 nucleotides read TGCGCCAGCAGCCAAGATTGGGGGCTTACTTTAGGAGAGACCCAGTACTTC. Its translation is CASSQDWGLTLGETQYF.

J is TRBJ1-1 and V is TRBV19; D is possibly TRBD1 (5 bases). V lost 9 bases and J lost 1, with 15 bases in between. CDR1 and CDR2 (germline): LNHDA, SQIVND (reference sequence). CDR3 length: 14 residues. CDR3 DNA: TGTGCCAGCTTTGGGGACCCTGGGAACACTGAAGCTTTCTTT. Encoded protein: CASFGDPGNTEAFF.

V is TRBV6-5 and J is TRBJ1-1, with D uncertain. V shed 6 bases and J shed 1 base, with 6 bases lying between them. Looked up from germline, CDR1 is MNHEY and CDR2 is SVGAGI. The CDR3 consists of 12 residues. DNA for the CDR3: TGTGCCAGCAGCTTGTCGAACACTGAAGCTTTCTTT. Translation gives CASSLSNTEAFF.

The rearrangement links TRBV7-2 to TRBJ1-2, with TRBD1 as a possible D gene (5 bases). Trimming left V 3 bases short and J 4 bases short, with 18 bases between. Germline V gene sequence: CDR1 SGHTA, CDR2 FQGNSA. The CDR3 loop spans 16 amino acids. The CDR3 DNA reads TGTGCCAGCAGCTTGGCTTTAGGTGGGACCCTCTATGGCTACACCTTC. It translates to CASSLALGGTLYGYTF.

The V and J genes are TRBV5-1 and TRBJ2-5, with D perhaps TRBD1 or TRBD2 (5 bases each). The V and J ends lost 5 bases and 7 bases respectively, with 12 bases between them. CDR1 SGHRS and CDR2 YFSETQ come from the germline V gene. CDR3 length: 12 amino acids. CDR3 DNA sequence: TGCGCCAGCAGACGGGACGGTAGGACCCAGTACTTC. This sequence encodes CASRRDGRTQYF.

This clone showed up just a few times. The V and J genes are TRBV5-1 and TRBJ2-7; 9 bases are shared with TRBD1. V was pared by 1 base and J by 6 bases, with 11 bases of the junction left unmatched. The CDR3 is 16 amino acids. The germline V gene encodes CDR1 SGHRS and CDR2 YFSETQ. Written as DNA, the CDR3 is TGCGCCAGCAGCTTGCCCACCTCGGGGACAGGGCTCGAGCAGTACTTC. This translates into CASSLPTSGTGLEQYF. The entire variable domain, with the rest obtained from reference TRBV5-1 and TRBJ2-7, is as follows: KAGVTQTPRYLIKTRGQQVTLSCSPISGHRSVSWYQQTPGQGLQFLFEYFSETQRNKGNFPGRFSGRQFSNSRSEMNVSTLELGDSALYLCASSLPTSGTGLEQYFGPGTRLTVT.

CDR3 residues: CSARIETQYF. CDR3 in DNA: TGCAGTGCTAGGATTGAGACCCAGTACTTC. The rearrangement uses TRBV20-1 and TRBJ2-5, with D unclear. This CDR3 is built from 10 residues. Trimming removed 3 bases at V and 5 bases at J, with 4 bases between. Germline assignment: CDR1 DFQATT and CDR2 SNEGSKA (reference sequence).

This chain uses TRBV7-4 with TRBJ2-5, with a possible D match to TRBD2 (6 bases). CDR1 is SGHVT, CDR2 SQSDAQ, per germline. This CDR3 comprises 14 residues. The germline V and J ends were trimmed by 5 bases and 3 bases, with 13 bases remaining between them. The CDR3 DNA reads TGTGCCAGCAGCCCCCGCGCGGGGAAAGAGACCCAGTACTTC. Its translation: CASSPRAGKETQYF.

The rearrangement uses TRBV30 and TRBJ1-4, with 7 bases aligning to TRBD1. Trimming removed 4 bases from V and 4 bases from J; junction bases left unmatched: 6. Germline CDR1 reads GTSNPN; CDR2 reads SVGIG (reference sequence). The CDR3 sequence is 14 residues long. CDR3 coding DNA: TGTGCCTGGACCCAGGGGGGGCGTAATGAAAAACTGTTTTTT. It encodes CAWTQGGRNEKLFF. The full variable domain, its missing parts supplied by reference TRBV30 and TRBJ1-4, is SQTIHQWPATLVQPVGSPLSLECTVEGTSNPNLYWYRQAAGRGLQLLFYSVGIGQISSEVPQNLSASRPQDRQFILSSKKLLLSDSGFYLCAWTQGGRNEKLFFGSGTQLSVL.

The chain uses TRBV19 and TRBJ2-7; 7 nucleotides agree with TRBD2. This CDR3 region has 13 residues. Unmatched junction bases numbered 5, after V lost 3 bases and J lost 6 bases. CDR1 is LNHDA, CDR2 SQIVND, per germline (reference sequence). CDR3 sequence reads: CASSIFGEGEQYF. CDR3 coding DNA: TGTGCCAGTAGTATTTTCGGGGAGGGCGAGCAGTACTTC.

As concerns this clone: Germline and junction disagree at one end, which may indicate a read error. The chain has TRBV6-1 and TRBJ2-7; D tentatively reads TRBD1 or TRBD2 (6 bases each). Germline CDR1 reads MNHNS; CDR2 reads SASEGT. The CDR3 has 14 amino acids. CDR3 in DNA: TGTGCCAGCAGGGAAGGGGGGATCTCCTACGAGCAGTACTTC. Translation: CASREGGISYEQYF.

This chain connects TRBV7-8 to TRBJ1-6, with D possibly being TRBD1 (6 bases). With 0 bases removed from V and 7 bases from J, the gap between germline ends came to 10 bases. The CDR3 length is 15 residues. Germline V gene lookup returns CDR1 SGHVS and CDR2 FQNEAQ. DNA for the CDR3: TGTGCCAGCAGCTTAGCACAGGGCGCAAATTCACCCCTCCACTTT. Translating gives CASSLAQGANSPLHF.

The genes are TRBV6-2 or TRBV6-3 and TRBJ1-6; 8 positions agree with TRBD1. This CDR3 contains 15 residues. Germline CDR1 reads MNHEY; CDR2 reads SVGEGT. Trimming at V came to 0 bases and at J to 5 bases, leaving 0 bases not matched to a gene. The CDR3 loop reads CASSYSGQDNSPLHF. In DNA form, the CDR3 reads TGTGCCAGCAGTTACTCGGGACAGGATAATTCACCCCTCCACTTT.

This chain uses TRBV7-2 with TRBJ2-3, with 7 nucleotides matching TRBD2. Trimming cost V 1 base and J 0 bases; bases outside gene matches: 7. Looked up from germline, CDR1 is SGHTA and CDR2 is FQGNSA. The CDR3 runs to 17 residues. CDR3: CASSLGASGVSTDTQYF. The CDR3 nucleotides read TGTGCCAGCAGCTTAGGGGCGAGCGGGGTAAGCACAGATACGCAGTATTTT.

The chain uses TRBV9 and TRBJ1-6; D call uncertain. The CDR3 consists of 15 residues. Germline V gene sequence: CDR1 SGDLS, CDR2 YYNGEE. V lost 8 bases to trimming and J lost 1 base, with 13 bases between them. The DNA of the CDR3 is TGTGCCAGTACAACCGGGGTTTCCTATAATTCACCCCTCCACTTT. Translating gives CASTTGVSYNSPLHF.

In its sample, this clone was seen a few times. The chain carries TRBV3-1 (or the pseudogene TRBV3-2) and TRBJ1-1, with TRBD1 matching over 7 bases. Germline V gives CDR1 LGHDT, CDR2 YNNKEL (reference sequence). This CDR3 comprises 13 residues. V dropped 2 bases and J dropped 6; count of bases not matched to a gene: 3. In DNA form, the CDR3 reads TGTGCCAGCAGCCAAACAGGGGTGGCTGAAGCTTTCTTT. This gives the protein CASSQTGVAEAFF.

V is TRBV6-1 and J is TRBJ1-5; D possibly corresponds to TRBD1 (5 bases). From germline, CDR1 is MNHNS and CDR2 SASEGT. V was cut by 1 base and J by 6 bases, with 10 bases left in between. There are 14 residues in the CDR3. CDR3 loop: CASSEGRVRQPQHF. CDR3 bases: TGTGCCAGCAGTGAAGGCAGGGTGCGTCAGCCCCAGCATTTT.

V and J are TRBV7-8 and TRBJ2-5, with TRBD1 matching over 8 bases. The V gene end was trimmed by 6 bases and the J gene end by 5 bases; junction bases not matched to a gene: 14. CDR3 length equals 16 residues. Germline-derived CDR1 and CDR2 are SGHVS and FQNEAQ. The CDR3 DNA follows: TGTGCCAGCAGGTCGGCAGGGGGCATTCGATCGGAGACCCAGTACTTC. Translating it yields CASRSAGGIRSETQYF.

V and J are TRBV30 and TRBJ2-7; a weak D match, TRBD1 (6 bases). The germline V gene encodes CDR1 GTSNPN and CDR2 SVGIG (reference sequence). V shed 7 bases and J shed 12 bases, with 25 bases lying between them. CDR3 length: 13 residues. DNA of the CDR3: TGTGCCTACATGGATCGGACAGCCCTGAGGTGGTACTTC. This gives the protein CAYMDRTALRWYF.